The source of this T cell receptor beta chain is a study of cytomegalovirus exposure and HLA in healthy donors. Findings and caveats of the study: Sequencing artifact likely explains a cluster of highly shared sequence variants. TCR beta chain V- and J-gene trimming was linked, in a later analysis, to a missense variant in DCLRE1C.

Germline-derived CDR1 and CDR2 are SGHTA and FQGNSA. The CDR3 spans 19 residues. V shed 3 bases and J 0 bases; nucleotides not matched to a gene: 9. As regards this clone: Its specificity is unknown.

It was with 60 Vbeta and 13 Jbeta primers that the PCR ran. The method was immunoSEQ multiplex PCR; TCRdb's version includes in-frame clones alone and lacks a portion of them. The sample contains about 190,000 clones, around 81% of which appear only once. This TCR derives from a man aged 18 to 30 in good health and CMV-seronegative. Sequencing was performed on PBMCs. This chain connects TRBV7-2 to TRBJ2-1; 12 bases are a match to TRBD1. The DNA for the CDR3 is TGTGCCAGCAGCTTGTTTTGGGACAGGGGGCACAGCTCCTACAATGAGCAGTTCTTC. Protein: CASSLFWDRGHSSYNEQFF.